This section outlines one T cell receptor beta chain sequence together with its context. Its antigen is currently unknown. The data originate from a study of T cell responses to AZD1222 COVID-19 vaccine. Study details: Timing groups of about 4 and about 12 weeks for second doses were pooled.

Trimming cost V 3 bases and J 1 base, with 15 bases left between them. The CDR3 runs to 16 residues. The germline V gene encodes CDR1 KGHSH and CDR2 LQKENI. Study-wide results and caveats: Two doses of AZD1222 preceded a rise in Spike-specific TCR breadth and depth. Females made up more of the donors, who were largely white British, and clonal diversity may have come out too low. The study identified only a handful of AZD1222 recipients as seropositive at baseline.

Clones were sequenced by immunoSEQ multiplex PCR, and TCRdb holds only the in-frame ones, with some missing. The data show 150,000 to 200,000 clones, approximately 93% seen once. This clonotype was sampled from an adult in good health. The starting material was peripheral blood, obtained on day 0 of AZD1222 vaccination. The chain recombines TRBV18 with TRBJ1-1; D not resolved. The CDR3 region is CASSPQDPVGNTEAFF. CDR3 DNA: TGTGCCAGCTCACCCCAAGACCCTGTCGGGAACACTGAAGCTTTCTTT.